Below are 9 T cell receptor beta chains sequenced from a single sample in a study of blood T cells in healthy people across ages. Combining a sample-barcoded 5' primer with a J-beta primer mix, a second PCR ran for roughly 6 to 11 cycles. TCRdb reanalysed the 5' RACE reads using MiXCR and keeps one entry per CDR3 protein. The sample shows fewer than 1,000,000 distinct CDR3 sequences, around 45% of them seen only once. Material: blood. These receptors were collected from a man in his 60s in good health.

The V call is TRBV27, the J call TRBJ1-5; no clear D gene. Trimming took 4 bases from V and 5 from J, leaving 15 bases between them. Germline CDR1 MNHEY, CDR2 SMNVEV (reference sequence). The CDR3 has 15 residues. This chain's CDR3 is CASSSNPVADQPQHF. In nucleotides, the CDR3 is TGTGCCAGCAGTTCCAACCCGGTGGCCGATCAGCCCCAGCATTTT.

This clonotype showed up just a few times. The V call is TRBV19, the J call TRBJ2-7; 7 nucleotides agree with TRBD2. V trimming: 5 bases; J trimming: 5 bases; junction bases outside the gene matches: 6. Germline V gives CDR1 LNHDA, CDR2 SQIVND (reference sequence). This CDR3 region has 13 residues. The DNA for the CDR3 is TGTGCCAGTAGTCCAACCGGGAGGAACGAGCAGTACTTC. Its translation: CASSPTGRNEQYF.

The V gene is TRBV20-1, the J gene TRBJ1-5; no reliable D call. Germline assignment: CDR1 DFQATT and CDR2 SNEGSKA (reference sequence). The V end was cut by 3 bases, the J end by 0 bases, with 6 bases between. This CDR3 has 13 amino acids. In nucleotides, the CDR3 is TGCAGTGCTAGCTCCGTTAGCAATCAGCCCCAGCATTTT. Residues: CSASSVSNQPQHF.

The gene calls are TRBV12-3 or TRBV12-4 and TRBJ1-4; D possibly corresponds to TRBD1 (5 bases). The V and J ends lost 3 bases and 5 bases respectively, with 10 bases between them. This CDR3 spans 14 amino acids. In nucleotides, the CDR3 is TGTGCCAGCAGTTTCGGGGGGACGAATGAAAAACTGTTTTTT. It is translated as CASSFGGTNEKLFF.

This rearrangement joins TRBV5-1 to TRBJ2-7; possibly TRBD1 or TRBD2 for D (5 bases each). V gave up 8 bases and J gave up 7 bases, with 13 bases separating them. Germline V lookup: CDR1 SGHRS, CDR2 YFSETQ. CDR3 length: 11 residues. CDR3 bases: TGCGCCAGGGGACGCAACAATGAGCAGTACTTC. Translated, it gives CARGRNNEQYF.

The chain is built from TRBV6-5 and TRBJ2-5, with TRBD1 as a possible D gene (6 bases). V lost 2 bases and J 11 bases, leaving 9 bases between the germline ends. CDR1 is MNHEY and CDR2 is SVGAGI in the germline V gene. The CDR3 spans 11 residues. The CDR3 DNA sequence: TGTGCCAGCAGTTACATGGACAGACAGTACTTC. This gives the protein CASSYMDRQYF.

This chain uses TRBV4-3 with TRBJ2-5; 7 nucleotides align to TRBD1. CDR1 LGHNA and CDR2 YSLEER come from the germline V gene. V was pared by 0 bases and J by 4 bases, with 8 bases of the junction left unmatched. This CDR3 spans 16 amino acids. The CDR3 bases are TGCGCCAGCAGCCAAGATGGGGCAGGGGGTACAGAGACCCAGTACTTC. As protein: CASSQDGAGGTETQYF.

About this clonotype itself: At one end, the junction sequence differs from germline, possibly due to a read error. The CDR3 nucleotides read TGCAGCGTTAAAGACCGAGATCAGCCCCAGCATTTT. Translated, it gives CSVKDRDQPQHF. This chain joins TRBV29-1 and TRBJ1-5; D ambiguous. Germline V CDR1 and CDR2: SQVTM, ANQGSEA. CDR3 length: 12 amino acids.

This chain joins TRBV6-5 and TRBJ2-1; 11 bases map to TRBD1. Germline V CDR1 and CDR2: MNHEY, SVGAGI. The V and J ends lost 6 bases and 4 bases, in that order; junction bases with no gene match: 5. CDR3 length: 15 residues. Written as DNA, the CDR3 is TGTGCCAGCAGCGGACAGGGGGCGGGTTACAATGAGCAGTTCTTC. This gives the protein CASSGQGAGYNEQFF.